This T cell receptor beta chain was obtained from a study of T cell changes during pregnancy in multiple sclerosis. Using immunoSEQ multiplex PCR, the repertoire was profiled, and TCRdb retains in-frame clones only, with some absent. The profile shows tens of thousands of clones, 85% to 95% of them singletons. Sequenced here: CD4+ T cells from peripheral blood mononuclear cells, sampled in the third trimester of pregnancy. The receptor was derived from a female donor with multiple sclerosis, enrolled in a pregnancy study.

CDR3 bases: TGTGCCAGTAGTATAGCTAAACAGGGATTCCATGAGCAGTTCTTC. It encodes CASSIAKQGFHEQFF. The chain uses TRBV19 and TRBJ2-1, with a tentative D call TRBD1 (6 bases). The length of the CDR3 is 15 residues. The V and J ends lost 1 base and 8 bases respectively, with 15 bases between them. The germline gives CDR1 LNHDA, CDR2 SQIVND (reference sequence).